The sequence of this T cell receptor beta chain was determined in a study of blood T cell repertoires in COVID-19. This CDR3 is built from 13 residues. V lost 6 bases, J lost 4 bases, and 4 bases stayed unmatched. CDR1 and CDR2 (germline): MDHEN, SYDVKM. The table came from immunoSEQ multiplex PCR; TCRdb's copy has only in-frame clones and leaves some out. The repertoire holds about 270,000 clones, with more than 70% as singletons. This chain uses TRBV28 with TRBJ2-7, with 9 bases identical to TRBD2. The clonotype originates from a woman aged 45 to 65 with acute or convalescent COVID-19. Material: peripheral blood. DNA of the CDR3: TGTGCCAGCAGATCTAGCGGGATTTACGAGCAGTACTTC. Translated: CASRSSGIYEQYF. Full variable domain (remainder filled in from reference TRBV28 and TRBJ2-7): DVKVTQSSRYLVKRTGEKVFLECVQDMDHENMFWYRQDPGLGLRLIYFSYDVKMKEKGDIPEGYSVSREKKERFSLILESASTNQTSMYLCASRSSGIYEQYFGPGTRLTVT.